This T cell receptor beta chain was identified in a study of blood T cell repertoires in COVID-19. Looking at the study overall: Some COVID-19 samples were acute and others convalescent; all came from the United States, Italy and Spain. In each case, the material was cDNA or gDNA derived from T cells, B-cell-depleted T cells, or PBMCs.

TCRdb's copy holds only in-frame clones and misses some; the assay was immunoSEQ multiplex PCR. The sample yields 70,000 or so clones, about 91% seen once. The CDR3 consists of 13 residues. In germline, CDR1 is MNHEY, CDR2 SMNVEV (reference sequence). Trimming shortened V by 8 bases and J by 4 bases, and 15 bases separated the two germline ends. V is TRBV27 and J is TRBJ2-7; tentatively, D is TRBD1 (6 bases). This receptor was obtained from a woman in her fifties or sixties with acute or convalescent COVID-19. Input material: peripheral blood. The chain's CDR3 is CASGPATGYEQYF. CDR3 nucleotides: TGTGCCAGCGGACCCGCAACAGGGTACGAGCAGTACTTC.